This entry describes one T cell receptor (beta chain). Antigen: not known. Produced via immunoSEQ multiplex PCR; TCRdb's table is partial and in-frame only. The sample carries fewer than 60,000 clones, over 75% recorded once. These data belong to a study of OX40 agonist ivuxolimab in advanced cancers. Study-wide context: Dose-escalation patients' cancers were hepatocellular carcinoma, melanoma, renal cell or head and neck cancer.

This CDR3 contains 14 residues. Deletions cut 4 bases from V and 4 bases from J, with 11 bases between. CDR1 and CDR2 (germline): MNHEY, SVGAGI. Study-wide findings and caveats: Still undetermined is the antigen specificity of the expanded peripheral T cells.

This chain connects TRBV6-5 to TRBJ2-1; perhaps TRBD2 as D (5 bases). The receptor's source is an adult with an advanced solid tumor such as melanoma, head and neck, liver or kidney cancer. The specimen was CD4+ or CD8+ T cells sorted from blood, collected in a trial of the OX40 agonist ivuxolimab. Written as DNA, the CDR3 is TGTGCCAGCAGTTTCAGCCGGGGTTACAATGAGCAGTTCTTC. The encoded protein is CASSFSRGYNEQFF.